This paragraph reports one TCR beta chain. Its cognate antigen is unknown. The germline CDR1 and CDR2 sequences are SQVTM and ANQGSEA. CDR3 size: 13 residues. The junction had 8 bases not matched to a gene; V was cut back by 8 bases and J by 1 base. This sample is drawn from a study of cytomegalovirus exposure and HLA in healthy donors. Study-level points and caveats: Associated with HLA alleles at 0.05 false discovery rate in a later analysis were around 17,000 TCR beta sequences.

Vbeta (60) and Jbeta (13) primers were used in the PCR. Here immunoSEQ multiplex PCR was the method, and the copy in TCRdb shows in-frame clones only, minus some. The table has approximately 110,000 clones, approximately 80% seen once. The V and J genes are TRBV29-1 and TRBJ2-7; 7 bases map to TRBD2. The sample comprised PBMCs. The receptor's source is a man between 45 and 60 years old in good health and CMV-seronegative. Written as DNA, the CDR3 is TGCAGCTTTTTAGCGGGTCGATCCTACGAGCAGTACTTC. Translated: CSFLAGRSYEQYF.